This T cell receptor (beta chain) comes out of a study of graft-versus-host responses after intestinal transplantation. Across the study: Recipients across the board were started on anti-thymocyte globulin induction, then kept on tacrolimus and steroids for approximately three years. Study-wide results and limits: Recipient marrow showed GvH clones, some seen first in ileum or blood.

Sequencing was performed with immunoSEQ multiplex PCR; in TCRdb, only in-frame clones are kept and a portion is missing. The sample contains roughly 100,000 clones, roughly 90% of which appear only once. The V end lost 6 bases, the J end lost 7 bases, and 15 bases lay between the germline ends. Germline-derived CDR1 and CDR2 are LGHNA and YNFKEQ. The CDR3 extends over 13 amino acids. This clone was counted a single time. Antigen: not known. The sequenced sample was unstimulated CD4+ T cells sorted from spleen or lymph node cells, obtained before intestinal transplant. J is TRBJ2-5 and V is TRBV4-2; D not resolved. The TCR comes from a human donor who received an intestinal transplant. CDR3: CASSPDPQRTQYF. CDR3 DNA sequence: TGTGCCAGCAGTCCAGATCCGCAGAGGACCCAGTACTTC.